The 29 T cell receptor beta chains in this list originate from one sample, sequenced in a study of blood T cells in healthy people across ages. Next came a second PCR, run for roughly 6 to 11 cycles, which used a sample-barcoded 5' primer along with a J-beta primer mix. TCRdb reprocessed the 5' RACE reads with MiXCR, giving one entry per CDR3 protein. The top ten hold approximately 4% of the sample, which has around 520,000 distinct CDR3 sequences, about 27% seen once. This sample also belongs to another study, concerning T cells of mothers and their children.

The sequenced sample consisted of blood. These receptor sequences come from a boy aged 2 to 10 in good health.

The chain couples TRBV20-1 to TRBJ1-4; D ambiguous. The CDR3 runs 16 residues. Germline V CDR1 and CDR2: DFQATT, SNEGSKA (reference sequence). Trimming pared 6 bases from V and 4 bases from J, leaving 21 bases between. The DNA of the CDR3 is TGCAGTGCACCATACCCCGGGCTCGCGGGTAATGAAAAACTGTTTTTT. This translates into CSAPYPGLAGNEKLFF.

The chain recombines TRBV3-1 with TRBJ2-3; 10 bases agree with TRBD2. CDR1 is LGHDT and CDR2 is YNNKEL in the germline V gene (reference sequence). The CDR3 has 16 residues. The V gene end was trimmed by 1 base and the J gene end by 1 base; junction bases not matched to a gene: 2. CDR3 amino acids: CASSQGTSGRTDTQYF. Written as DNA, the CDR3 is TGTGCCAGCAGCCAAGGGACTAGCGGCCGCACAGATACGCAGTATTTT.

This chain links TRBV4-3 with TRBJ2-7; D gene uncertain. The CDR3 has 15 amino acids. Germline V gene data show CDR1 as LGHNA and CDR2 as YSLEER. The ends were cut back, 1 base at V and 5 bases at J, with 15 bases in the middle. The CDR3 sequence is CASSQGLVGFDEQYF. The DNA of the CDR3 is TGCGCCAGCAGCCAAGGGCTAGTGGGATTTGACGAGCAGTACTTC.

This clonotype was detected only a few times. This chain joins TRBV5-5 and TRBJ2-2; no definite D call. With 2 bases removed from V and 3 bases from J, the gap between germline ends came to 14 bases. CDR3 length: 16 residues. Looked up from germline, CDR1 is SGHKS and CDR2 is YYEKEE (reference sequence). For the CDR3, the DNA is TGTGCCAGCAGCTTAGGAGTCCCCCCCTACACCGGGGAGCTGTTTTTT. Translating gives CASSLGVPPYTGELFF.

The chain links TRBV15 to TRBJ2-4, with 9 nucleotides matching TRBD1. The CDR3 has 17 residues. The junction had 8 bases not matched to a gene; V was cut back by 3 bases and J by 2 bases. Germline values: CDR1 LNHNV, CDR2 YYDKDF (reference sequence). CDR3 coding DNA: TGTGCCACCAGCAGCCCGGGACAGGGTATGACCAAAAACATTCAGTACTTC. Translating it yields CATSSPGQGMTKNIQYF.

The table lists this clonotype with a few counts. The V gene is TRBV4-3, the J gene TRBJ2-7, with 8 bases identical to TRBD2. The J call may be incorrect, as the DNA end agrees better with TRBJ2-5. This CDR3 has 16 residues. Looked up from germline, CDR1 is LGHNA and CDR2 is YSLEER. CDR3 bases: TGCGCCAGCAGCCCTGTCCCGGGACTAGATCTCGCGACCCAGTACTTC. It is translated as CASSPVPGLDLATQYF.

The chain carries TRBV3-1 and TRBJ2-5, with D possibly called TRBD1 or TRBD2 (6 bases each). Germline V CDR1 and CDR2: LGHDT, YNNKEL (reference sequence). Between the trimmed V and J ends, which lost 1 base and 2 bases, there was a span of 17 bases. This CDR3 has 17 residues. CDR3 in amino acids: CASSQAGGGPKQETQYF. CDR3 DNA: TGTGCCAGCAGCCAAGCGGGTGGGGGGCCTAAACAAGAGACCCAGTACTTC.

The V and J genes are TRBV20-1 and TRBJ1-2, with 9 bases lining up with TRBD1. In germline, CDR1 is DFQATT, CDR2 SNEGSKA (reference sequence). The V gene end was trimmed by 3 bases and the J gene end by 8 bases; junction bases not matched to a gene: 10. The CDR3 runs to 14 residues. This CDR3 reads CSARMRTGVRGYTF. In DNA form, the CDR3 reads TGCAGTGCTAGGATGAGGACAGGGGTTCGCGGCTACACCTTC.

Written as DNA, the CDR3 is TGCGCCAGCATAGACTACTCAGCGGGGGCTTACAATGAGCAGTTCTTC. This encodes CASIDYSAGAYNEQFF. The chain recombines TRBV5-1 with TRBJ2-1, with TRBD2 identical over 8 bases. The length of the CDR3 is 16 residues. Per the germline V gene, CDR1 is SGHRS and CDR2 is YFSETQ. V lost 6 bases, J lost 4 bases, and 12 bases stayed unmatched.

The rearrangement links TRBV20-1 to TRBJ2-5, with 7 positions matching TRBD2. This CDR3 has 16 residues. Looked up from germline, CDR1 is DFQATT and CDR2 is SNEGSKA (reference sequence). The V segment lost 1 base and the J segment 1 base; nucleotides outside the gene matches: 9. The CDR3: CSARGGGASLQETQYF. For the CDR3, the DNA is TGCAGTGCTAGAGGGGGAGGGGCTAGCCTCCAAGAGACCCAGTACTTC.

This clonotype was observed a handful of times. This chain uses TRBV27 with TRBJ1-2; D might be TRBD1 (5 bases). Germline loops: CDR1 MNHEY, CDR2 SMNVEV (reference sequence). The CDR3 totals 15 residues. Trimming removed 6 bases at V and 8 bases at J, with 22 bases between. In DNA form, the CDR3 reads TGTGCCAGCAGCACAAGTGCGGGACCCGGGAGAGGCTACACCTTC. Protein sequence: CASSTSAGPGRGYTF.

The CDR3 nucleotides are TGTGCCAGCAGTTCCCCCCGTGGCTCTGGGGCCAACGTCCTGACTTTC. It encodes CASSSPRGSGANVLTF. The chain couples TRBV28 to TRBJ2-6; no definite D call. The length of the CDR3 is 16 residues. In germline, CDR1 is MDHEN, CDR2 SYDVKM. V was cut by 4 bases and J by 0 bases, with 10 bases left in between.

The rearrangement joins TRBV29-1 to TRBJ1-1; D is undetermined. The CDR3 sequence is 12 residues long. Germline CDR1 is SQVTM and CDR2 is ANQGSEA. V dropped 6 bases and J dropped 4 bases, with 12 bases sitting between them. The DNA for the CDR3 is TGCAGCGTCGTACCCGGGCTCACTGAAGCTTTCTTT. It specifies CSVVPGLTEAFF. The variable domain in full, with the rest retrieved from reference TRBV29-1 and TRBJ1-1, is SAVISQKPSRDICQRGTSLTIQCQVDSQVTMMFWYRQQPGQSLTLIATANQGSEATYESGFVIDKFPISRPNLTFSTLTVSNMSPEDSSIYLCSVVPGLTEAFFGQGTRLTVV.

The chain couples TRBV19 to TRBJ1-1; 9 positions match TRBD1. CDR3 size: 14 residues. Trimming cost V 5 bases and J 3 bases; bases outside gene matches: 4. Germline V CDR1 and CDR2: LNHDA, SQIVND (reference sequence). The DNA of the CDR3 is TGTGCCAGTAGTTTGAACAGGGGGCACACTGAAGCTTTCTTT. Protein product: CASSLNRGHTEAFF.

This chain connects TRBV29-1 to TRBJ1-1, with 9 bases that match TRBD1. The CDR3 is made up of 15 amino acids. Germline V gene lookup returns CDR1 SQVTM and CDR2 ANQGSEA. Trimming cost V 6 bases and J 7 bases; bases outside gene matches: 15. CDR3 residues: CSVTVQGAGGDEAFF. CDR3 DNA: TGCAGCGTCACCGTACAGGGGGCGGGCGGTGATGAAGCTTTCTTT.

J is TRBJ2-5 and V is TRBV20-1; the D is unclear. Per the germline V gene, CDR1 is DFQATT and CDR2 is SNEGSKA (reference sequence). Trimming took 3 bases from V and 3 from J, leaving 8 bases between them. The CDR3 is 12 residues long. The CDR3 nucleotides are TGCAGTGCTAGTAATAGCAAAGAGACCCAGTACTTC. Translated: CSASNSKETQYF.

This clonotype has a handful of counts. The junction differs from germline at one of its ends, possibly a read error. The chain couples TRBV2 to TRBJ2-5, with a possible D match to TRBD2 (5 bases). This CDR3 has 16 residues. CDR1 is SNHLY, CDR2 FYNNEI, per germline. The CDR3 spells CASSESQRMIQETQYF. In nucleotides, the CDR3 is TGCGCCAGCAGTGAATCCCAGCGGATGATCCAAGAGACCCAGTACTTC.

The chain is built from TRBV12-1 and TRBJ1-2; the table's TRBD1 call for D was not verified on the DNA. TRBV12-1 is recorded as a pseudogene. CDR3 length equals 18 residues. CDR3 sequence: CASSFAQGPSIANYGYTF. For the CDR3, the DNA is TGTGCCAGCAGCTTTGCGCAGGGACCTTCGATAGCTAACTATGGCTACACCTTC.

This clonotype was seen at least ten times. V usage is TRBV9 and J usage is TRBJ2-5, with a weak D call TRBD2 (7 bases). V lost 0 bases, J lost 9 bases, and 21 bases lay in between. CDR3 length equals 16 residues. Per germline, CDR1 SGDLS and CDR2 YYNGEE. Written as DNA, the CDR3 is TGTGCCAGCAGCGTAGCCGGACTAGGGGGATCGGAGGCCCAGTACTTC. The encoded protein is CASSVAGLGGSEAQYF.

In this sample, this clonotype turned up a few times. In nucleotides, the CDR3 is TGTGCTAGTGGTTTAGGTACCTACGAGCAGTACTTC. Translation: CASGLGTYEQYF. The chain joins TRBV12-5 to TRBJ2-7, with D unresolved. Germline CDR1 is LGHNT and CDR2 is FRNRAP. V was trimmed by 3 bases and J by 2 bases, leaving 5 bases between them. The CDR3 is 12 residues long.

For the CDR3, the DNA is TGTGCCAGCAGCCCTCCTAGCGGCAGCCTACAGACCCAGTACTTC. Amino acid sequence: CASSPPSGSLQTQYF. The gene calls are TRBV12-3 or TRBV12-4 and TRBJ2-5; 7 bases line up with TRBD2. V shed 6 bases, J shed 6 bases, and the junction held 13 bases outside the gene matches. This CDR3 comprises 15 residues.

This clonotype was counted between two and nine times. In nucleotides, the CDR3 is TGTGCCAGCAGATTGACTAGCAGCTCCTACGAGCAGTACTTC. It is translated as CASRLTSSSYEQYF. The V gene is TRBV6-5, the J gene TRBJ2-7; 7 bases agree with TRBD2. The CDR3 is made up of 14 amino acids. In germline, CDR1 is MNHEY, CDR2 SVGAGI. The trim removed 6 bases at V and 0 bases at J, leaving 5 bases unmatched.

Details on this clonotype: A much larger clone sits a single nucleotide away, making a read error possible. The chain employs TRBV20-1 and TRBJ1-3; D may be TRBD1 (5 bases). CDR3 length: 16 amino acids. V was trimmed by 0 bases and J by 2 bases, leaving 14 bases between them. The V gene's germline CDR1 is DFQATT and CDR2 SNEGSKA (reference sequence). The chain's CDR3 is CSAREGSWGTGNTIYF. As DNA, the CDR3 is TGCAGTGCTAGAGAAGGATCCTGGGGGACTGGAAACACCATATATTTT.

V gene TRBV29-1 combines with J gene TRBJ2-3; possibly TRBD1 for D (6 bases). V was clipped by 5 bases and J by 9 bases, with 9 bases between them. Germline V CDR1 and CDR2: SQVTM, ANQGSEA. The length of the CDR3 is 10 residues. The CDR3 DNA follows: TGCAGCGTTTCAGGGGCGACGCAGTATTTT. This encodes CSVSGATQYF.

The rearrangement joins TRBV25-1 to TRBJ2-1; weak D call: TRBD2 (5 bases). The CDR3 is 14 residues long. CDR1 and CDR2 (germline): MGHDK, SYGVNS. V was clipped by 4 bases and J by 7 bases, with 14 bases between them. CDR3 sequence: CASSGYQPGNEQFF. In DNA form, the CDR3 reads TGTGCCAGCAGTGGATACCAGCCGGGGAATGAGCAGTTCTTC.

The gene calls are TRBV19 and TRBJ1-6; tentatively, D is TRBD1 (5 bases). V lost 6 bases and J 9 bases, leaving 18 bases between the germline ends. The CDR3 is 15 residues long. Per germline, CDR1 LNHDA and CDR2 SQIVND (reference sequence). This CDR3 is CASRPKHAGGSPLHF. The CDR3 DNA follows: TGTGCCAGTAGGCCGAAACACGCGGGGGGTTCACCCCTCCACTTT.

This rearrangement joins TRBV6-5 to TRBJ2-3; TRBD2 is a possible D gene (5 bases). The CDR3 sequence is 15 residues long. Trimming pared 3 bases from V and 0 bases from J, leaving 10 bases between. Germline V gene lookup returns CDR1 MNHEY and CDR2 SVGAGI. The DNA for the CDR3 is TGTGCCAGCAGTTATTATGGCGGGAGCACAGATACGCAGTATTTT. It specifies CASSYYGGSTDTQYF.

The chain links TRBV20-1 to TRBJ2-1; D is perhaps TRBD2 (6 bases). Trimming left V 4 bases short and J 0 bases short, with 13 bases between. The CDR3 consists of 15 residues. In germline, CDR1 is DFQATT, CDR2 SNEGSKA (reference sequence). CDR3 in DNA: TGCAGTGCTATCCTAGCGCGGAGCTCCTACAATGAGCAGTTCTTC. As protein: CSAILARSSYNEQFF.

The chain links TRBV12-3 or TRBV12-4 to TRBJ1-4; D gene uncertain. V gave up 5 bases and J gave up 4 bases, with 26 bases separating them. The CDR3 has 19 residues. The CDR3: CASSPSWPVSAGINEKLFF. For the CDR3, the DNA is TGTGCCAGCAGTCCGTCCTGGCCCGTTTCGGCGGGGATTAATGAAAAACTGTTTTTT.